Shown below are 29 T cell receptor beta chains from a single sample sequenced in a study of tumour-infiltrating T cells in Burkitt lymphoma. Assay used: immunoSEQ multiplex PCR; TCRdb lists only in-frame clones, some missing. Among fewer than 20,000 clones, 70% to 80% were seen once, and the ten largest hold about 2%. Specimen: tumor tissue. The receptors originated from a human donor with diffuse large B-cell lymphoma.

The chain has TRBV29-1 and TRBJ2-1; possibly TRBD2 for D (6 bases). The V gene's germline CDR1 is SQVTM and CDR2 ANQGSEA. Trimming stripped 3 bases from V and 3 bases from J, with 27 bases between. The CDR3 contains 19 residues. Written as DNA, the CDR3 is TGCAGCGTTGAGTCTCGTACGCGGGGAGTTTTGGGTTACTACAATGAGCAGTTCTTC. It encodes CSVESRTRGVLGYYNEQFF.

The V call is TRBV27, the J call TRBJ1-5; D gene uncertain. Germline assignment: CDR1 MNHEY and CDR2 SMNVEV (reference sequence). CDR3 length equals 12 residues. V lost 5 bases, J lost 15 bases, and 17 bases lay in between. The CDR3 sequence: CASSPRNGLRHF. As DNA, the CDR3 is TGTGCCAGCAGTCCCCGAAATGGTCTCCGGCATTTT.

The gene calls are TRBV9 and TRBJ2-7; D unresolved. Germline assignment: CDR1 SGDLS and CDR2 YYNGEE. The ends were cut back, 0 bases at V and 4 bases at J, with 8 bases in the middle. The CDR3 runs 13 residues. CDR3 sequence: CASSVDSLYEQYF. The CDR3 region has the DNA TGTGCCAGCAGCGTAGATTCGTTATACGAGCAGTACTTC.

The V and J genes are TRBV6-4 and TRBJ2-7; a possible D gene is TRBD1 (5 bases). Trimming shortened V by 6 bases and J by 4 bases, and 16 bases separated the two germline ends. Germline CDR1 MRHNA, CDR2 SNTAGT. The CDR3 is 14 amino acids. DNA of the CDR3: TGTGCCAGCAGGGGAAGGACAAAGACTTACGAGCAGTACTTC. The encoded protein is CASRGRTKTYEQYF.

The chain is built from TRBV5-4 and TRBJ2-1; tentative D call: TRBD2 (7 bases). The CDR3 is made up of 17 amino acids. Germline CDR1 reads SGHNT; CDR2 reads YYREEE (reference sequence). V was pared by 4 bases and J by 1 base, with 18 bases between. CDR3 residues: CASSGRGREMSYNEQFF. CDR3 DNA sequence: TGTGCCAGCAGCGGCCGGGGGCGGGAGATGTCCTACAATGAGCAGTTCTTC.

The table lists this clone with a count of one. CDR3 region: CASSPSGTSYNEQFF. For the CDR3, the DNA is TGTGCCAGCAGCCCTAGCGGCACCTCCTACAATGAGCAGTTCTTC. The J gene is TRBJ2-1, the V gene TRBV5-4; 7 positions match TRBD2. The germline V gene has CDR1 SGHNT and CDR2 YYREEE (reference sequence). The V and J ends lost 4 bases and 0 bases, in that order; junction bases with no gene match: 4. The CDR3 loop spans 15 amino acids.

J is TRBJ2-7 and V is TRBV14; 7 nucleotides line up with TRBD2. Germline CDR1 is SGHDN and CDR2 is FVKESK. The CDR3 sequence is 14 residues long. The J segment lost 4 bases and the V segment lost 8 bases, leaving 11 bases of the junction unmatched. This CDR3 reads CASRLGGVRYEQYF. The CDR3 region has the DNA TGTGCCAGCCGATTGGGGGGGGTACGTTACGAGCAGTACTTC.

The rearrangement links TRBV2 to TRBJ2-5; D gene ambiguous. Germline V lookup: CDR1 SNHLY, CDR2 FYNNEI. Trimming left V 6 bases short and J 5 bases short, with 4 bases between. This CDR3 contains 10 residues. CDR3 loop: CASSLETQYF. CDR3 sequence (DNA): TGTGCCAGCAGCCTTGAGACCCAGTACTTC. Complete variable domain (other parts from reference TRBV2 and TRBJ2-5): EPEVTQTPSHQVTQMGQEVILRCVPISNHLYFYWYRQILGQKVEFLVSFYNNEISEKSEIFDDQFSVERPDGSNFTLKIRSTKLEDSAMYFCASSLETQYFGPGTRLLVL.

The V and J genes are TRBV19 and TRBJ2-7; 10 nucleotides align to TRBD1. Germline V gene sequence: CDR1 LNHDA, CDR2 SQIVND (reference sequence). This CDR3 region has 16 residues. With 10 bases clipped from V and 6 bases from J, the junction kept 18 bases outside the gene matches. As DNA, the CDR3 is TGTGCCACCGACCGAGGGGTCGGACAGGGGGTGAGCGAGCAGTACTTC. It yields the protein CATDRGVGQGVSEQYF.

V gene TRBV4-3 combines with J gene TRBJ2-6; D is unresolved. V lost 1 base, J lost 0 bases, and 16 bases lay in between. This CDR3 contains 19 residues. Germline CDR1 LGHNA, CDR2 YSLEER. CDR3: CASSQVPPGPFSGANVLTF. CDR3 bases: TGCGCCAGCAGCCAAGTTCCGCCAGGACCATTCTCTGGGGCCAACGTCCTGACTTTC.

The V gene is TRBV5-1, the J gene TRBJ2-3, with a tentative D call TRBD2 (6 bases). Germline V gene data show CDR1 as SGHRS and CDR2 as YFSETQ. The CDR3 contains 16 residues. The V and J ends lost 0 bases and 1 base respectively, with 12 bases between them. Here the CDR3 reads CASSLAGPSGTDTQYF. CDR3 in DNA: TGCGCCAGCAGCTTGGCCGGGCCTAGCGGCACAGATACGCAGTATTTT. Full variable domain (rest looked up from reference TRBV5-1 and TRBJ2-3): KAGVTQTPRYLIKTRGQQVTLSCSPISGHRSVSWYQQTPGQGLQFLFEYFSETQRNKGNFPGRFSGRQFSNSRSEMNVSTLELGDSALYLCASSLAGPSGTDTQYFGPGTRLTVL.

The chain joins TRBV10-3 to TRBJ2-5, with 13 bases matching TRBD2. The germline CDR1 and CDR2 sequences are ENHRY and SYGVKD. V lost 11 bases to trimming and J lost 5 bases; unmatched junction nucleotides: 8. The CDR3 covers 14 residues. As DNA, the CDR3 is TGTGCCGCAGGGGGGACTAGCGGGGCTGAGACCCAGTACTTC. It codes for CAAGGTSGAETQYF.

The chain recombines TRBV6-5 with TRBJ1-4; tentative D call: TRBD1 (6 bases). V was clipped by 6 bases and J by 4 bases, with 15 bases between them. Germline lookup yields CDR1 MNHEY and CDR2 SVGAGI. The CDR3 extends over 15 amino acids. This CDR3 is CASRWQGQGNEKLFF. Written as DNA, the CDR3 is TGTGCCAGCAGGTGGCAGGGGCAGGGTAATGAAAAACTGTTTTTT.

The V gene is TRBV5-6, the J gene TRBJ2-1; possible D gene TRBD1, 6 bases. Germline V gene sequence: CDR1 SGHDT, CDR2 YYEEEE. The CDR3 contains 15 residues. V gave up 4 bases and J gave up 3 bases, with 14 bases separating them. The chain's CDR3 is CASSLRGGNYNEQFF. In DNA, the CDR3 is TGTGCCAGCAGCCTAAGAGGGGGAAACTACAATGAGCAGTTCTTC.

Here the CDR3 DNA reads TGTGCCAGCAGTAACCAGGTGGAAGCTTTCTTT. It translates to CASSNQVEAFF. The chain links TRBV25-1 to TRBJ1-1, with D unclear. Germline V lookup: CDR1 MGHDK, CDR2 SYGVNS. The CDR3 length is 11 residues. V lost 5 bases and J lost 8, with 9 bases in between.

DNA for the CDR3: TGTGCCAGCAGCTTAGAGCAGGGCGTCGGCACCTTC. It yields the protein CASSLEQGVGTF. V and J are TRBV11-2 and TRBJ1-2; the D gene is possibly TRBD1 (5 bases). V shed 0 bases and J shed 13 bases, with 12 bases lying between them. The CDR3 sequence is 12 residues long. Germline V gene sequence: CDR1 SGHAT, CDR2 FQNNGV. Together with reference TRBV11-2 and TRBJ1-2, the CDR3 gives the full variable domain: EAGVAQSPRYKIIEKRQSVAFWCNPISGHATLYWYQQILGQGPKLLIQFQNNGVVDDSQLPKDRFSAERLKGVDSTLKIQPAKLEDSAVYLCASSLEQGVGTFGSGTRLTVV.

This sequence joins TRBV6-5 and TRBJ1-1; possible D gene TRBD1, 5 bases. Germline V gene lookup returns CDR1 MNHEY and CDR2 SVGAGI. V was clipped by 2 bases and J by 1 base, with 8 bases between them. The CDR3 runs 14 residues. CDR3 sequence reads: CASSYIGGNTEAFF. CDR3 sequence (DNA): TGTGCCAGCAGTTACATCGGGGGGAACACTGAAGCTTTCTTT.

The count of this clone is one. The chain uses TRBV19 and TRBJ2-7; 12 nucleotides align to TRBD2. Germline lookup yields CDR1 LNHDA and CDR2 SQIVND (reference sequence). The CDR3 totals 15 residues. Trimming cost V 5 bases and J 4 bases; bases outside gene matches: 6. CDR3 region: CASSGRLAGAYEQYF. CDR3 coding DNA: TGTGCCAGTAGTGGAAGACTAGCGGGAGCGTACGAGCAGTACTTC.

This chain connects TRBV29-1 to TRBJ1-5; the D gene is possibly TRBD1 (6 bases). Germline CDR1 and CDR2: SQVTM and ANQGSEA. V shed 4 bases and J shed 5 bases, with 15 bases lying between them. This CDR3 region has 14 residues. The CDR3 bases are TGCAGCGTTGTTTTACCGGGGGCGGATCAGCCCCAGCATTTT. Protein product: CSVVLPGADQPQHF.

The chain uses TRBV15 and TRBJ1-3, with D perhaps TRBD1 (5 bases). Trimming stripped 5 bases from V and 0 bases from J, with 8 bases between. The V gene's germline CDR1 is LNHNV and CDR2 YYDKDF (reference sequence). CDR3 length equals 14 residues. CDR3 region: CATSEGSSGNTIYF. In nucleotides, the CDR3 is TGTGCCACCAGCGAGGGGAGCTCTGGAAACACCATATATTTT.

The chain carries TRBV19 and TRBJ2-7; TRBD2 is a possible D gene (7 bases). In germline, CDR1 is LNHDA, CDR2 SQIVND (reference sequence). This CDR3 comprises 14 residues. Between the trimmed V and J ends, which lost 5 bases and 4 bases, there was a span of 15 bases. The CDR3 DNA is TGTGCCAGTAGTGTTTCCGCGGGGGCTTACGAGCAGTACTTC. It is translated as CASSVSAGAYEQYF.

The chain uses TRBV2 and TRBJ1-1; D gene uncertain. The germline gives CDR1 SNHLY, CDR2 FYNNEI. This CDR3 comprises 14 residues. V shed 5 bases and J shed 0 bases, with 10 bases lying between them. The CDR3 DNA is TGTGCCAGCAGTAACCGGGTCATGAACACTGAAGCTTTCTTT. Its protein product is CASSNRVMNTEAFF.

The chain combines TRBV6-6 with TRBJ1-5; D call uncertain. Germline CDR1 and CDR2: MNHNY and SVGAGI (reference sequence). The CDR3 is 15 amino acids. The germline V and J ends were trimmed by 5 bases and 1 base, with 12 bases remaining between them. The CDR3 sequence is CASSVAQESNQPQHF. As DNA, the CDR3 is TGTGCCAGCAGTGTTGCTCAGGAAAGCAATCAGCCCCAGCATTTT.

CDR3 in amino acids: CASSLGLREQFF. The CDR3 DNA follows: TGCGCCAGCAGCTTGGGACTTAGGGAGCAGTTCTTC. V usage is TRBV5-1 and J usage is TRBJ2-1; no clear D gene. The ends were cut back, 0 bases at V and 10 bases at J, with 8 bases in the middle. Germline V gene data show CDR1 as SGHRS and CDR2 as YFSETQ. The CDR3 length is 12 residues.

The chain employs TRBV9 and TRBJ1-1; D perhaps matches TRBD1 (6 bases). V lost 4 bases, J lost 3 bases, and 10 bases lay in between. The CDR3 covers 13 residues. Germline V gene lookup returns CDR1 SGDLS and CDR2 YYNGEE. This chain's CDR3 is CASSPGQYTEAFF. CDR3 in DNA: TGTGCCAGCAGCCCTGGACAGTACACTGAAGCTTTCTTT.

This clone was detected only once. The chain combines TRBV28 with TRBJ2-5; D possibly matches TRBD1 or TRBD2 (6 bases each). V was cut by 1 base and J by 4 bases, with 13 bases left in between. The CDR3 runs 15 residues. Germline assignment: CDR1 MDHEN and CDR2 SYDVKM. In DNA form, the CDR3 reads TGTGCCAGCAGTTTATCAAAGGGGGGAGGAGAGACCCAGTACTTC. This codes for CASSLSKGGGETQYF.

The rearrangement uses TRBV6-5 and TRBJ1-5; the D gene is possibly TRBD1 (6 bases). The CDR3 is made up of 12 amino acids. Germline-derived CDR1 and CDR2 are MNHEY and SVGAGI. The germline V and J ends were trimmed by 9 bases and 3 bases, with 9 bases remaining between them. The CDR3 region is CASGQFNQPQHF. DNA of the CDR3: TGTGCCAGTGGACAGTTCAATCAGCCCCAGCATTTT.

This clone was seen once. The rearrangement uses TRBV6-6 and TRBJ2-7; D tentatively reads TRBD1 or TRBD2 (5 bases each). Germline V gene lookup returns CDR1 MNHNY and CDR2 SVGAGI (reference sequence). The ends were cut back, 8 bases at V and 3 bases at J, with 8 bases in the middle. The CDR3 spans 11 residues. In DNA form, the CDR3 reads TGTGCCAGCCGGGGCAGCTACGAGCAGTACTTC. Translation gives CASRGSYEQYF.

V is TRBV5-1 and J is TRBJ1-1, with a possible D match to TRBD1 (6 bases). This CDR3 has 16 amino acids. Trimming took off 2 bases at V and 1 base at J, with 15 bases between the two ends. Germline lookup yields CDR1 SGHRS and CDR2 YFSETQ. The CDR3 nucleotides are TGCGCCAGCAGCTTTGGGCAGGGGAATCGGAACACTGAAGCTTTCTTT. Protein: CASSFGQGNRNTEAFF.